Listed below are T cell receptor beta chains from one sample, sequenced in a study of post-analysis software for immune sequencing data. TCRdb re-called the PCR reads through MiXCR, storing one row per CDR3 protein. The table has some 450,000 distinct CDR3 sequences, roughly 45% seen once; the top ten hold over 10%. Sequencing was carried out using blood. Receptors were obtained from a girl aged 10-17 years with multiple sclerosis. CDR3s include the opening cysteine and the closing phenylalanine or tryptophan. D genes are given only for firm matches. Clone size is shown for a subset of rows, as once, few, many or a class of expanded clone.

D gene	clone size	J gene	V gene	CDR3 protein	CDR3 DNA
NA	few	TRBJ1-6	TRBV27	CASSLWGPGGNSPLHF	TGTGCCAGCAGTTTATGGGGGCCCGGGGGTAATTCACCCCTCCACTTT
NA	NA	TRBJ1-5	TRBV20-1	CSAPKGEHQPQHF	TGCAGTGCTCCAAAGGGGGAGCATCAGCCCCAGCATTTT
TRBD2	few	TRBJ2-1	TRBV12-3/TRBV12-4	CASSLLDGLAGVNEQFF	TGTGCCAGCAGTTTATTGGACGGACTAGCGGGAGTCAATGAGCAGTTCTTC
TRBD2	NA	TRBJ2-7	TRBV4-3	CASSQTTSGTKTNEQYF	TGCGCCAGCAGCCAAACAACCTCAGGGACTAAGACGAACGAGCAGTACTTC
TRBD1	NA	TRBJ1-2	TRBV7-9	CASSSDDRAFGYTF	TGTGCCAGCAGCTCCGATGACAGGGCATTTGGCTACACCTTC
NA	NA	TRBJ1-6	TRBV12-3/TRBV12-4	CASSFREYNSPLHF	TGTGCCAGCAGTTTCCGGGAGTATAATTCACCCCTCCACTTT
NA	NA	TRBJ2-7	TRBV7-2	CASSFFDPQDPYEQYF	TGTGCCAGCAGCTTTTTCGACCCTCAAGATCCCTACGAGCAGTACTTC
TRBD1	NA	TRBJ2-7	TRBV7-3	CASSPTGADEQYF	TGTGCCAGCAGCCCGACAGGGGCGGACGAGCAGTACTTC
TRBD2	few	TRBJ2-1	TRBV5-1	CASSVLAETNEQFF	TGCGCCAGCAGTGTACTAGCGGAGACCAATGAGCAGTTCTTC
NA	NA	TRBJ2-7	TRBV20-1	CSASETAGDIYEQYF	TGCAGTGCTAGCGAAACGGCGGGGGACATCTACGAGCAGTACTTC
TRBD1	few	TRBJ1-2	TRBV11-2	CASSLAGGFDGYTF	TGTGCCAGCAGCTTAGCAGGGGGTTTCGATGGCTACACCTTC
NA	NA	TRBJ2-6	TRBV7-3	CASSRYWGGANVLTF	TGTGCCAGCAGCCGGTATTGGGGTGGGGCCAACGTCCTGACTTTC